The 32 T cell receptor beta chains given below trace back to one sample, sequenced in a study of blood T cell repertoires in COVID-19. Using immunoSEQ multiplex PCR, the repertoire was profiled, and TCRdb retains in-frame clones only, with some absent. Here the sample spans approximately 110,000 clones, approximately 62% being singletons. Material for sequencing was peripheral blood. The receptors come from an elderly man with acute or convalescent COVID-19.

J is TRBJ2-7 and V is TRBV6-5; weak D call: TRBD2 (6 bases). CDR1 is MNHEY, CDR2 SVGAGI, per germline. Trimming stripped 2 bases from V and 5 bases from J, with 10 bases between. The CDR3 loop spans 13 amino acids. CDR3: CASSYGGGNEQYF. The CDR3 bases are TGTGCCAGCAGTTACGGTGGGGGGAACGAGCAGTACTTC.

For this clone: The same CDR3 can be traced to other DNA sequences in this sample. The chain joins TRBV7-7 to TRBJ2-2, with D maybe TRBD2 (6 bases). In germline, CDR1 is SSHAT, CDR2 FNYEAQ (reference sequence). The CDR3 has 12 amino acids. Trimming stripped 1 base from V and 11 bases from J, with 8 bases between. CDR3 sequence: CASSLVSGELFF. The CDR3 DNA reads TGTGCCAGCAGCTTAGTTAGCGGAGAGCTGTTTTTT.

The chain is built from TRBV3-1 (or the pseudogene TRBV3-2) and TRBJ2-7; 12 bases agree with TRBD2. Trimming removed 6 bases from V and 1 base from J; junction bases left unmatched: 10. CDR1 is LGHDT, CDR2 YNNKEL, per germline (reference sequence). This CDR3 has 17 residues. CDR3 sequence (DNA): TGTGCCAGCAGTCTAGCGGGAGGGCCCCGGGGGTCCTACGAGCAGTACTTC. It codes for CASSLAGGPRGSYEQYF.

This chain joins TRBV19 and TRBJ2-4; TRBD2 agrees at 9 bases. CDR3 length: 19 amino acids. J was trimmed by 2 bases and V by 5 bases; bases with no gene match: 16. Germline CDR1 reads LNHDA; CDR2 reads SQIVND (reference sequence). The CDR3 is CASSDSGRGGKGTKNIQYF. The DNA for the CDR3 is TGTGCCAGTAGTGATAGCGGGAGAGGAGGGAAGGGAACCAAAAACATTCAGTACTTC.

The genes are TRBV18 and TRBJ2-7, with 7 bases fitting TRBD1. The V segment lost 1 base and the J segment 2 bases; nucleotides outside the gene matches: 5. This CDR3 is built from 15 residues. Germline V gives CDR1 KGHSH, CDR2 LQKENI. CDR3 coding DNA: TGTGCCAGCTCACCACTAGAGGGGGCCACCTACGAGCAGTACTTC. Translating gives CASSPLEGATYEQYF.

The chain has TRBV7-2 and TRBJ2-5; D gene ambiguous. Trimming shortened V by 1 base and J by 3 bases, and 6 bases separated the two germline ends. Germline-derived CDR1 and CDR2 are SGHTA and FQGNSA. CDR3 length: 13 residues. DNA of the CDR3: TGTGCCAGCAGCTTAGAGGCGGAAGAGACCCAGTACTTC. The encoded protein is CASSLEAEETQYF.

V and J are TRBV5-1 and TRBJ1-1; possible D gene TRBD1, 5 bases. The CDR3 extends over 15 amino acids. V was trimmed by 6 bases and J by 1 base, leaving 16 bases between them. The germline CDR1 and CDR2 sequences are SGHRS and YFSETQ. CDR3 DNA: TGCGCCAGCAATGGGGGGTCCTCTTGGAACACTGAAGCTTTCTTT. This gives the protein CASNGGSSWNTEAFF. Based on the CDR3 plus reference TRBV5-1 and TRBJ1-1, the full variable domain is KAGVTQTPRYLIKTRGQQVTLSCSPISGHRSVSWYQQTPGQGLQFLFEYFSETQRNKGNFPGRFSGRQFSNSRSEMNVSTLELGDSALYLCASNGGSSWNTEAFFGQGTRLTVV.

This clone was seen more than once but under ten times. CDR3: CASSLGLAKNIQYF. Written as DNA, the CDR3 is TGTGCCAGCAGCCTTGGACTAGCCAAAAACATTCAGTACTTC. V and J are TRBV6-2 or TRBV6-3 and TRBJ2-4, with a weak D call TRBD2 (5 bases). V lost 6 bases, J lost 0 bases, and 9 bases lay in between. This CDR3 spans 14 amino acids. From germline, CDR1 is MNHEY and CDR2 SVGEGT.

The V and J genes are TRBV5-4 and TRBJ2-2; TRBD2 matches 8 bases. Germline trimming cut 3 bases from V and 5 bases from J; bases unmatched to any gene: 6. The CDR3 is 15 residues long. Germline V gene sequence: CDR1 SGHNT, CDR2 YYREEE (reference sequence). The CDR3 loop reads CASSSAGGGTGELFF. The DNA of the CDR3 is TGTGCCAGCAGCTCGGCGGGGGGAGGGACCGGGGAGCTGTTTTTT.

This clone has ten or more counts. This sequence joins TRBV7-9 and TRBJ1-3; weak D call: TRBD1 (5 bases). Trimming shortened V by 5 bases and J by 4 bases, and 9 bases separated the two germline ends. CDR1 is SEHNR and CDR2 is FQNEAQ in the germline V gene (reference sequence). The CDR3 has 13 amino acids. The DNA of the CDR3 is TGTGCCAGCAGCGAAAGACAGGGAAACACCATATATTTT. Its translation: CASSERQGNTIYF.

Concerning this clone itself: This sample also contains other DNA sequences that code for the same CDR3. The chain is built from TRBV4-1 and TRBJ2-5; tentative D call: TRBD1 (5 bases). The germline CDR1 and CDR2 sequences are MGHRA and YSYEKL. This CDR3 comprises 15 residues. V shed 0 bases and J shed 4 bases, with 12 bases lying between them. CDR3 nucleotide sequence: TGCGCCAGCAGCCAAGAAGGGCAGGGCCGAGAGACCCAGTACTTC. Residues: CASSQEGQGRETQYF.

The rearrangement uses TRBV4-1 and TRBJ2-1; 10 bases are a match to TRBD2. Unmatched junction bases numbered 4, after V lost 4 bases and J lost 1 base. CDR3 size: 16 residues. Germline CDR1 is MGHRA and CDR2 is YSYEKL. This chain's CDR3 is CASSPFSGRSYNEQFF. CDR3 nucleotide sequence: TGCGCCAGCAGCCCCTTTAGCGGGAGGTCCTACAATGAGCAGTTCTTC.

V usage is TRBV4-2 and J usage is TRBJ2-4, with TRBD2 matching 13 bases. The V gene's germline CDR1 is LGHNA and CDR2 YNFKEQ. Trimming took 4 bases from V and 0 from J; bases not matched to a gene: 6. CDR3 length: 18 residues. The CDR3 region is CASSLRLAGGLAKNIQYF. CDR3 nucleotides: TGTGCCAGCAGCCTGCGACTAGCGGGAGGTCTAGCCAAAAACATTCAGTACTTC.

The CDR3 region has the DNA TGTGCCAGCAGTGTAAGGACGCAGGGTCAGCCCCAGCATTTT. This sequence encodes CASSVRTQGQPQHF. V gene TRBV2 combines with J gene TRBJ1-5, with D maybe TRBD1 (5 bases). Germline assignment: CDR1 SNHLY and CDR2 FYNNEI. Trimming stripped 4 bases from V and 6 bases from J, with 13 bases between. The CDR3 extends over 14 amino acids.

The rearrangement links TRBV5-1 to TRBJ1-3; perhaps TRBD1 as D (5 bases). This CDR3 contains 16 residues. CDR1 is SGHRS and CDR2 is YFSETQ in the germline V gene. V lost 0 bases and J lost 4, with 14 bases in between. CDR3 protein: CASSLAPGGSGNTIYF. Here the CDR3 DNA reads TGCGCCAGCAGCTTGGCTCCGGGGGGGTCCGGAAACACCATATATTTT.

The chain is built from TRBV7-9 and TRBJ1-5; TRBD1 matches 11 bases. Unmatched junction bases numbered 5, after V lost 4 bases and J lost 6 bases. The CDR3 is 15 residues long. The germline CDR1 and CDR2 sequences are SEHNR and FQNEAQ (reference sequence). CDR3 sequence reads: CASSSGQGAGQPQHF. CDR3 sequence (DNA): TGTGCCAGCAGCTCTGGACAGGGGGCGGGTCAGCCCCAGCATTTT.

Here the CDR3 DNA reads TGTGCCACCCAACTAGCGGTGGGCACAGATACGCAGTATTTT. It yields the protein CATQLAVGTDTQYF. The chain employs TRBV10-3 and TRBJ2-3, with 8 bases matching TRBD2. From germline, CDR1 is ENHRY and CDR2 SYGVKD. V lost 10 bases and J lost 1; bases outside the gene matches: 7. The CDR3 runs 14 residues.

This clone was found many times. A junction end diverges from the germline sequence, so it may reflect a read error. The chain employs TRBV4-1 and TRBJ1-1; D not resolved. This CDR3 region has 14 residues. CDR1 and CDR2 (germline): MGHRA, YSYEKL. The CDR3 sequence is CASSQDPLLNWPLF. In DNA form, the CDR3 reads TGCGCCAGCAGCCAAGATCCCCTTTTAAATTGGCCTCTCTTT.

In its sample, this clone was seen a few times. This chain uses TRBV27 with TRBJ1-5; D is possibly TRBD1 (6 bases). V dropped 5 bases and J dropped 2 bases, with 13 bases sitting between them. CDR3 length: 15 residues. Germline CDR1 MNHEY, CDR2 SMNVEV (reference sequence). DNA of the CDR3: TGTGCCAGCAGTCCTGGGGGCAGGGGCAATCAGCCCCAGCATTTT. Translation gives CASSPGGRGNQPQHF.

This clone was recorded only once. The chain links TRBV6-2 or TRBV6-3 to TRBJ2-1, with 12 bases fitting TRBD2. V was pared by 4 bases and J by 1 base, with 8 bases of the junction left unmatched. In germline, CDR1 is MNHEY, CDR2 SVGEGT. The CDR3 sequence is 18 residues long. The CDR3 region has the DNA TGTGCCAGCAGTTTGCTAGCGGGAGGGCCGGGATCCTACAATGAGCAGTTCTTC. This translates into CASSLLAGGPGSYNEQFF.

The chain recombines TRBV19 with TRBJ1-2, with D possibly TRBD1 on 6 matching bases. The CDR3 contains 13 residues. Germline V gene sequence: CDR1 LNHDA, CDR2 SQIVND (reference sequence). V was clipped by 7 bases and J by 4 bases, with 13 bases between them. The DNA for the CDR3 is TGTGCCAGTACCACGGACAGCTTCTATGGCTACACCTTC. Translating it yields CASTTDSFYGYTF. The full variable domain, completed using reference TRBV19 and TRBJ1-2, is DGGITQSPKYLFRKEGQNVTLSCEQNLNHDAMYWYRQDPGQGLRLIYYSQIVNDFQKGDIAEGYSVSREKKESFPLTVTSAQKNPTAFYLCASTTDSFYGYTFGSGTRLTVV.

The rearrangement joins TRBV11-3 to TRBJ2-1; 7 bases are a match to TRBD2. This CDR3 has 18 residues. V dropped 0 bases and J dropped 10; count of bases not matched to a gene: 18. Germline V gene lookup returns CDR1 SGHNT and CDR2 YENEEA. The CDR3 bases are TGTGCCAGCAGCTTAGAGGGATGGGGGAGGGCCAAAGGAGGGGAGCAGTTCTTC. Translated, it gives CASSLEGWGRAKGGEQFF.

The chain joins TRBV27 to TRBJ2-5, with 9 positions matching TRBD1. The CDR3 consists of 17 residues. In germline, CDR1 is MNHEY, CDR2 SMNVEV (reference sequence). V shed 7 bases, J shed 2 bases, and the junction held 14 bases outside the gene matches. The CDR3 region is CASTRGAGTGRQETQYF. Written as DNA, the CDR3 is TGTGCCAGCACGAGAGGGGCCGGGACAGGGCGACAAGAGACCCAGTACTTC.

In this sample, this clone turned up once. V and J are TRBV9 and TRBJ2-7; D is perhaps TRBD2 (5 bases). Germline lookup yields CDR1 SGDLS and CDR2 YYNGEE. The CDR3 spans 14 residues. Trimming cost V 1 base and J 6 bases, with 14 bases left between them. This chain's CDR3 is CASSVQRASREQYF. The CDR3 coding sequence is TGTGCCAGCAGCGTACAACGAGCTAGCCGCGAGCAGTACTTC.

The chain couples TRBV9 to TRBJ1-4, with D hard to call. CDR1 and CDR2 (germline): SGDLS, YYNGEE. The CDR3 is 14 amino acids. V was trimmed by 0 bases and J by 7 bases, leaving 10 bases between them. In DNA form, the CDR3 reads TGTGCCAGCAGCGTAGGAAGGGAGGCTGAAAAACTGTTTTTT. It codes for CASSVGREAEKLFF. Full variable domain (outside the CDR3, taken from reference TRBV9 and TRBJ1-4): DSGVTQTPKHLITATGQRVTLRCSPRSGDLSVYWYQQSLDQGLQFLIQYYNGEERAKGNILERFSAQQFPDLHSELNLSSLELGDSALYFCASSVGREAEKLFFGSGTQLSVL.

The V call is TRBV2, the J call TRBJ2-4, with 7 bases matching TRBD2. The germline gives CDR1 SNHLY, CDR2 FYNNEI. V was pared by 6 bases and J by 1 base, with 6 bases of the junction left unmatched. The CDR3 is 15 amino acids. The CDR3 loop is CASRELLAAKNIQYF. CDR3 DNA: TGTGCCAGCAGGGAACTACTAGCGGCCAAAAACATTCAGTACTTC.

CDR3 nucleotides: TGTGCCAGCAGCTTAAGTCCCACAGGGGTCGGTTCACCCCTCCACTTT. Protein product: CASSLSPTGVGSPLHF. The V call is TRBV7-3, the J call TRBJ1-6, with TRBD1 matching 7 bases. CDR3 length: 16 amino acids. Germline CDR1 SGHTA, CDR2 FQGTGA. Unmatched junction bases numbered 9, after V lost 1 base and J lost 9 bases.

The chain employs TRBV6-2 or TRBV6-3 and TRBJ2-1; 10 bases agree with TRBD2. V lost 5 bases to trimming and J lost 8 bases; unmatched junction nucleotides: 15. The germline V gene encodes CDR1 MNHEY and CDR2 SVGEGT. This CDR3 region has 17 residues. CDR3 amino acids: CASSDAGSGRAKDEQFF. The CDR3 DNA reads TGTGCCAGCAGTGACGCAGGGAGCGGGAGGGCCAAGGATGAGCAGTTCTTC.

Concerning this clone: The same CDR3 can be traced to other DNA sequences in this sample. The chain employs TRBV12-3 or TRBV12-4 and TRBJ2-1; D is unclear. V lost 6 bases and J 0 bases, leaving 6 bases between the germline ends. There are 13 residues in the CDR3. CDR3 DNA: TGTGCCAGCAGCCTAAGCTCCTACAATGAGCAGTTCTTC. Residues: CASSLSSYNEQFF.

The chain links TRBV18 to TRBJ2-3; 8 positions match TRBD2. CDR3 size: 14 residues. Germline CDR1 and CDR2: KGHSH and LQKENI. J gave up 4 bases and V 6 bases, and 6 bases lay outside the gene matches. CDR3 nucleotides: TGTGCCAGCTCTCCCCTGCGGGAGGCAGATACGCAGTATTTT. It specifies CASSPLREADTQYF. Based on the CDR3 plus reference TRBV18 and TRBJ2-3, the full variable domain is NAGVMQNPRHLVRRRGQEARLRCSPMKGHSHVYWYRQLPEEGLKFMVYLQKENIIDESGMPKERFSAEFPKEGPSILRIQQVVRGDSAAYFCASSPLREADTQYFGPGTRLTVL.

The V call is TRBV27, the J call TRBJ2-7, with D perhaps TRBD2 (5 bases). V dropped 3 bases and J dropped 0 bases, with 15 bases sitting between them. This CDR3 has 16 amino acids. The V gene's germline CDR1 is MNHEY and CDR2 SMNVEV (reference sequence). In DNA, the CDR3 is TGTGCCAGCAGTTTCTCCGGGCGGGTTGCCTCCTACGAGCAGTACTTC. Protein: CASSFSGRVASYEQYF.

This rearrangement joins TRBV6-5 to TRBJ1-4, with unresolved D. Germline loops: CDR1 MNHEY, CDR2 SVGAGI. The CDR3 is 15 amino acids. V lost 6 bases and J lost 6, with 17 bases in between. The CDR3 coding sequence is TGTGCCAGCAGCTCCTTAGACGGGATTGATGAAAAACTGTTTTTT. Protein product: CASSSLDGIDEKLFF.